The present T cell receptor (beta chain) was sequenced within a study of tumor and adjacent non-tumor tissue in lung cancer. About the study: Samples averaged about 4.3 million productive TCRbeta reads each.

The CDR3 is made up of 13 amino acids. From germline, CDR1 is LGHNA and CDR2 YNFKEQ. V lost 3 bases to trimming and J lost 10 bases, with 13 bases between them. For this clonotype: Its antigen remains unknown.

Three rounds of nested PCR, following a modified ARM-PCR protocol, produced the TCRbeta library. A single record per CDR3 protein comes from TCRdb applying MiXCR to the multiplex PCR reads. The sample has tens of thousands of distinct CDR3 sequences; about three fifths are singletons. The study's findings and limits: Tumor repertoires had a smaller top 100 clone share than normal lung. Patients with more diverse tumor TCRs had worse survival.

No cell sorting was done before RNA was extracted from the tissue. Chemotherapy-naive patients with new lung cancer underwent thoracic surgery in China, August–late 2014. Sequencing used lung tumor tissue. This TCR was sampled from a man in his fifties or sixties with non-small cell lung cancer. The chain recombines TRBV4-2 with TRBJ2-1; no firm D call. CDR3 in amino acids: CASSQVQMKEQFF. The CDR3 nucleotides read TGTGCCAGCAGCCAGGTACAGATGAAAGAGCAGTTCTTC.